This T cell receptor beta chain originates from a study of high-grade serous ovarian cancer treatment subgroups. Germline V gene sequence: CDR1 GTSNPN, CDR2 SVGIG (reference sequence). Trimming removed 1 base at V and 9 bases at J, with 18 bases between. The CDR3 covers 15 residues. The tumor samples were collected prior to definitive surgery or chemotherapy. Produced via immunoSEQ multiplex PCR; TCRdb's table is partial and in-frame only. The repertoire holds 12,000 to 15,000 clones, with roughly nine tenths as singletons. This receptor was obtained from a human donor with high-grade serous ovarian cancer. The specimen was tumor tissue. This rearrangement joins TRBV30 to TRBJ2-2; TRBD1 is a possible D gene (5 bases). For the CDR3, the DNA is TGTGCCTGGAGTGCGCGGCAAGGGGTAATGCGGGAGCTGTTTTTT. This sequence encodes CAWSARQGVMRELFF.